A selection of T cell receptor beta chains follows, all from one sample in a study of blood T cell repertoires in COVID-19. Data came from immunoSEQ multiplex PCR; TCRdb stores just in-frame clones and leaves some out. The data contain around 160,000 clones, approximately 83% of them singletons. The material sequenced was peripheral blood. Every receptor here comes from a woman aged 55-69 years with COVID-19, enrolled during active disease. The CDR3 runs from the conserved cysteine through the conserved F or W. D genes are given only for firm matches. Where a row states a size, it is once, few, many or the class of an expanded clone; other rows omit it.

.,TRBV4-1,.,TRBJ1-1,TGCGCCAGCAGGGGGCCCCTAAAGAACACTGAAGCTTTCTTT,CASRGPLKNTEAFF
TRBD1,TRBV27,.,TRBJ2-7,TGTGCCAGCAGCAGTGTGGGGACAGGGTACGGCGAGCAGTACTTC,CASSSVGTGYGEQYF
.,TRBV30,.,TRBJ1-5,TGTGCCTGGAGTCCAACGTGGGGGACACGAGATCAGCCCCAGCATTTT,CAWSPTWGTRDQPQHF
.,TRBV7-9,.,TRBJ2-2,TGTGCCAGCAGCTTGTCGACAGTGAACACCGGGGAGCTGTTTTTT,CASSLSTVNTGELFF
TRBD1,TRBV5-1,.,TRBJ1-6,TGCGCCAGCAGTAGGGGACAGGGGCTTTCACCCCTCCACTTT,CASSRGQGLSPLHF
TRBD2,TRBV9,.,TRBJ2-5,TGTGCCAGCAGCGCCGGACTAGCGGGGGGCGGGGAGACCCAGTACTTC,CASSAGLAGGGETQYF
.,TRBV4-3,.,TRBJ2-6,TGCGCCAGCAGCTTAAGGGGCGGCTCTGGGGCCAACGTCCTGACTTTC,CASSLRGGSGANVLTF
.,TRBV13,.,TRBJ2-7,TGTGCCAGCAGCCCCCGCAGGGGCCTCGAGCAGTACTTC,CASSPRRGLEQYF
.,TRBV25-1,.,TRBJ1-1,TGTGCCAGCAGTGAACAAGGGAGTGGGACTGAAGCTTTCTTT,CASSEQGSGTEAFF
TRBD1,TRBV28,.,TRBJ1-1,TGTGCCAGCAAGGTGGGACAGGGGATGGCTTTCTTT,CASKVGQGMAFF
.,TRBV7-8,once,TRBJ1-5,TGTGCCAGCAGCCCACACCTGACAGAGTATAGCGGGCAGCCCCAGCATTTT,CASSPHLTEYSGQPQHF
.,TRBV15,.,TRBJ1-6,TGTGCCACCAGCACGTTGGCAGGGGAGACTTCACCCCTCCACTTT,CATSTLAGETSPLHF
TRBD1,TRBV3-1/TRBV3-2,.,TRBJ2-7,TGTGCCAGCAGCCTAAGAGACAGGGGAACCTACGAGCAGTACTTC,CASSLRDRGTYEQYF
TRBD1,TRBV5-1,.,TRBJ1-4,TGCGCCAGCAGCTTAGGCTACTCCGGGACAGGGGGCCAGAAACTGTTTTTT,CASSLGYSGTGGQKLFF
TRBD2,TRBV2,.,TRBJ2-7,TGTGCCAGCAGGCCCTATCGGGGAGGGGCCTACGAGCAGTACTTC,CASRPYRGGAYEQYF
.,TRBV9,.,TRBJ2-5,TGTGCCAGCACCCGCGGGCTAGGGGAGGAAGAGACCCAGTACTTC,CASTRGLGEEETQYF
.,TRBV5-8,.,TRBJ1-1,TGTGCCAGCAGTGCTGACAGGAACACTGAAGCTTTCTTT,CASSADRNTEAFF
.,TRBV5-8,.,TRBJ2-1,TGTGCCAGCAGCCCGGGTTCCACGAGGGATGAGCAGTTCTTC,CASSPGSTRDEQFF
.,TRBV3-1/TRBV3-2,few,TRBJ2-3,TGTGCCAGCGGTAGGGGGGGCCAGGACACAGATACGCAGTATTTT,CASGRGGQDTDTQYF
TRBD2,TRBV4-1,.,TRBJ2-1,TGCGCCAGCAGGGGACTAGCGGAGAATGAGCAGTTCTTC,CASRGLAENEQFF
.,TRBV5-6,once,TRBJ1-1,TGTGCCAGCAGCCGGCGGGTTAGGGCTGAAGCTTTCTTT,CASSRRVRAEAFF
.,TRBV3-1/TRBV3-2,.,TRBJ2-5,TGTGCCAGCAGCCAAGAAAATCTCTGGCGGGAGACCCAGTACTTC,CASSQENLWRETQYF
.,TRBV29-1,once,TRBJ1-1,TGCAGCGCTTCCGGGAGAATGAACACTGAAGCTTTCTTT,CSASGRMNTEAFF
TRBD2,TRBV7-9,.,TRBJ2-7,TGTGCCAGCAGCCAAAGGACGGGGGGGCTTCACGACGAGCAGTACTTC,CASSQRTGGLHDEQYF
.,TRBV12-3/TRBV12-4,.,TRBJ2-5,TGTGCCAGCAGTCACGGGGGGACCCAGTACTTC,CASSHGGTQYF
TRBD1,TRBV2,.,TRBJ1-2,TGTGCCAGCAGTGCGAAGATGACAGGGGGCATCCTCTATGGCTACACCTTC,CASSAKMTGGILYGYTF
TRBD2,TRBV3-1/TRBV3-2,.,TRBJ2-5,TGTGCCAGCAGCCAAGATACCCTTGGACTAGCTGGGGAGACCCAGTACTTC,CASSQDTLGLAGETQYF
TRBD2,TRBV24-1,.,TRBJ2-3,TGTGCCACCAGTGACCAACGGACTAGCGGGGGCGCAGATACGCAGTATTTT,CATSDQRTSGGADTQYF
TRBD2,TRBV30,.,TRBJ2-4,TGTGCCGGTACACGGGAGGGGCCTACTACAAAAAACATTCAGTACTTC,CAGTREGPTTKNIQYF
.,TRBV2,.,TRBJ2-5,TGTGCCAGCACCACAGGGACCTCAAGGGAAGAGACCCAGTACTTC,CASTTGTSREETQYF
.,TRBV6-6,.,TRBJ1-1,TGTGCCAGCAGGCCTCCGGGACAACCGAACACTGAAGCTTTCTTT,CASRPPGQPNTEAFF
TRBD1,TRBV19,.,TRBJ1-2,TGTGCCAGTAGTATCGGAACAGGGGGGAAACTCTATGGCTACACCTTC,CASSIGTGGKLYGYTF
TRBD2,TRBV6-5,once,TRBJ2-7,TGTGCCAGCAGTTACGTAGCGGGGGGCCCCTACGAGCAGTACTTC,CASSYVAGGPYEQYF
TRBD2,TRBV28,.,TRBJ2-2,TGTGCCAGCAGTTCTCCTAGCGGGATCCCTGCCACCGGGGAGCTGTTTTTT,CASSSPSGIPATGELFF
.,TRBV11-2,.,TRBJ2-5,TGTGCCAGCAGCTCCTGGCCCAAGGGAGGACCCAAAGGGACCCAGTACTTC,CASSSWPKGGPKGTQYF
TRBD2,TRBV18,.,TRBJ2-1,TGTGCCAGCTCGGGGACTAACTACAATGAGCAGTTCTTC,CASSGTNYNEQFF
TRBD2,TRBV5-8,.,TRBJ2-5,TGTGCCAGCAGCCCGAGGGGCGCGGGGGGAGTGGAGACCCAGTACTTC,CASSPRGAGGVETQYF
TRBD2,TRBV18,.,TRBJ2-5,TGTGCCAGCTCACCACGGACTAGCGGGGGGGCAAATCAAGAGACCCAGTACTTC,CASSPRTSGGANQETQYF
.,TRBV9,.,TRBJ1-2,TGTGCCAGCACCCGGACGGGGGAATATGGCTACACCTTC,CASTRTGEYGYTF
.,TRBV27,.,TRBJ1-4,TGTGCCAGCAGTTTATGGGCAGGGAAAAATGAAAAACTGTTTTTT,CASSLWAGKNEKLFF
.,TRBV5-1,.,TRBJ2-3,TGCGCCAGCAGCGGCGGGACAGAGGCAGATACGCAGTATTTT,CASSGGTEADTQYF
.,TRBV30,.,TRBJ1-6,TGTGCCTGGAGTGGGAGGGTCGCCTATAATTCACCCCTCCACTTT,CAWSGRVAYNSPLHF
TRBD1,TRBV28,.,TRBJ1-2,TGTGCCAGCCAGGGGGCAGGGGACCTCGGATGGGACGGAAATAATGGCTACACCTTC,CASQGAGDLGWDGNNGYTF
TRBD1,TRBV6-1,.,TRBJ1-1,TGTGCCAGCAGTGAACCGGGGACAGTGGACACTGAAGCTTTCTTT,CASSEPGTVDTEAFF
TRBD2,TRBV28,.,TRBJ2-1,TGTGCCAGCAGGGCGACTAGCGAGAGTAACAATGAGCAGTTCTTC,CASRATSESNNEQFF